The 30 T cell receptor beta chains listed next were all sequenced from one sample in a study of cytomegalovirus exposure and HLA in healthy donors. The PCR employed 60 Vbeta primers together with 13 Jbeta primers. Libraries were prepared by immunoSEQ multiplex PCR; TCRdb keeps only in-frame clonotypes and omits some of them. This repertoire shows some 150,000 clones, roughly four fifths found once; its top ten account for 3.2%. The specimen was PBMCs. The receptor set was obtained from a man between 18 and 35 years old in good health and CMV-seropositive.

The gene calls are TRBV10-2 and TRBJ2-2; the match to TRBD1 covers 7 bases. The CDR3 spans 18 residues. The V gene's germline CDR1 is WSHSY and CDR2 SAAADI. Trimming took 0 bases from V and 5 from J; bases not matched to a gene: 12. The CDR3 is CASSESPRTGGRTGELFF. The CDR3 DNA is TGCGCCAGCAGTGAGTCCCCTAGGACAGGCGGTAGAACCGGGGAGCTGTTTTTT.

V usage is TRBV7-6 and J usage is TRBJ1-5, with TRBD1 identical over 7 bases. The CDR3 sequence is 16 residues long. With V trimmed by 5 bases and J by 7 bases, 14 bases remained unmatched. From germline, CDR1 is SGHVS and CDR2 FNYEAQ. The DNA for the CDR3 is TGTGCCAGCAGCCCATCAGGGGGACCCGCCGGCCAGCCCCAGCATTTT. This sequence encodes CASSPSGGPAGQPQHF.

This chain links TRBV28 with TRBJ2-7; tentative D call: TRBD1 (5 bases). The length of the CDR3 is 14 residues. V was cut by 2 bases and J by 2 bases, with 10 bases left in between. In germline, CDR1 is MDHEN, CDR2 SYDVKM. The CDR3 DNA reads as TGTGCCAGCAGTTTAAGGGGTACTACCTACGAGCAGTACTTC. Protein product: CASSLRGTTYEQYF.

The J gene is TRBJ2-4, the V gene TRBV19; TRBD1 matches at 7 bases. This CDR3 has 14 residues. Germline CDR1 and CDR2: LNHDA and SQIVND (reference sequence). With V trimmed by 6 bases and J by 6 bases, 8 bases remained unmatched. CDR3 in DNA: TGTGCCAGTAGGGGCCGGGACAGTTCAAACATTCAGTACTTC. Its translation is CASRGRDSSNIQYF. The full variable domain, rest sourced from reference TRBV19 and TRBJ2-4, is DGGITQSPKYLFRKEGQNVTLSCEQNLNHDAMYWYRQDPGQGLRLIYYSQIVNDFQKGDIAEGYSVSREKKESFPLTVTSAQKNPTAFYLCASRGRDSSNIQYFGAGTRLSVL.

The gene calls are TRBV29-1 and TRBJ1-2; D remains ambiguous. The germline V gene encodes CDR1 SQVTM and CDR2 ANQGSEA. The CDR3 runs 15 residues. The germline V and J ends were trimmed by 3 bases and 2 bases, with 16 bases remaining between them. This CDR3 is CSVDGTRERNYGYTF. The CDR3 bases are TGCAGCGTTGATGGTACCCGGGAGAGAAACTATGGCTACACCTTC. The full variable domain, completed using reference TRBV29-1 and TRBJ1-2, is SAVISQKPSRDICQRGTSLTIQCQVDSQVTMMFWYRQQPGQSLTLIATANQGSEATYESGFVIDKFPISRPNLTFSTLTVSNMSPEDSSIYLCSVDGTRERNYGYTFGSGTRLTVV.

The chain combines TRBV5-1 with TRBJ1-1; D might be TRBD1 (6 bases). Trimming left V 2 bases short and J 2 bases short, with 10 bases between. Germline lookup yields CDR1 SGHRS and CDR2 YFSETQ. The CDR3 contains 14 residues. CDR3 loop: CASSFQQGNTEAFF. The CDR3 region has the DNA TGCGCCAGCAGCTTCCAACAGGGTAACACTGAAGCTTTCTTT. The variable domain in full, with the rest retrieved from reference TRBV5-1 and TRBJ1-1, is KAGVTQTPRYLIKTRGQQVTLSCSPISGHRSVSWYQQTPGQGLQFLFEYFSETQRNKGNFPGRFSGRQFSNSRSEMNVSTLELGDSALYLCASSFQQGNTEAFFGQGTRLTVV.

The genes are TRBV27 and TRBJ2-1, with 8 bases that match TRBD1. The CDR3 is made up of 12 amino acids. CDR1 and CDR2 (germline): MNHEY, SMNVEV (reference sequence). V lost 4 bases to trimming and J lost 7 bases; unmatched junction nucleotides: 0. The CDR3 coding sequence is TGTGCCAGCAGTTGGACAGGGAATGAGCAGTTCTTC. Translated, it gives CASSWTGNEQFF.

This sequence joins TRBV25-1 and TRBJ2-3, with 9 bases lining up with TRBD2. The CDR3 is 15 residues long. Germline V gene data show CDR1 as MGHDK and CDR2 as SYGVNS. The J segment lost 3 bases and the V segment lost 5 bases, leaving 6 bases of the junction unmatched. In DNA form, the CDR3 reads TGTGCCAGCAGTTCGGCGGGAGGGCGTACAGATACGCAGTATTTT. Protein product: CASSSAGGRTDTQYF. The full variable domain, rest sourced from reference TRBV25-1 and TRBJ2-3, is EADIYQTPRYLVIGTGKKITLECSQTMGHDKMYWYQQDPGMELHLIHYSYGVNSTEKGDLSSESTVSRIRTEHFPLTLESARPSHTSQYLCASSSAGGRTDTQYFGPGTRLTVL.

The chain is built from TRBV11-3 and TRBJ1-5; 7 bases map to TRBD1. The germline V gene has CDR1 SGHNT and CDR2 YENEEA. With 3 bases clipped from V and 0 bases from J, the junction kept 2 bases outside the gene matches. The CDR3 runs to 15 residues. Here the CDR3 DNA reads TGTGCCAGCAGCTTCCAGGGGGATAGCAATCAGCCCCAGCATTTT. It encodes CASSFQGDSNQPQHF.

The chain combines TRBV28 with TRBJ2-5, with 7 bases matching TRBD1. The CDR3 sequence is 15 residues long. In germline, CDR1 is MDHEN, CDR2 SYDVKM. Losses at the gene ends were 5 bases for V and 5 bases for J; bases not matched to a gene: 11. The CDR3 loop reads CASSTGVLRGETQYF. The CDR3 DNA reads TGTGCCAGCAGTACAGGGGTTCTAAGGGGGGAGACCCAGTACTTC.

This clone occurred a few times. This chain joins TRBV7-2 and TRBJ1-2; 8 positions match TRBD1. J lost 0 bases, V lost 4 bases, and 1 base had no gene match. The CDR3 loop spans 14 amino acids. Germline V gives CDR1 SGHTA, CDR2 FQGNSA. The CDR3 bases are TGTGCCAGCAGCTCAGGGGGCCCTAACTATGGCTACACCTTC. It encodes CASSSGGPNYGYTF.

The chain has TRBV5-5 and TRBJ1-2, with D unresolved. Looked up from germline, CDR1 is SGHKS and CDR2 is YYEKEE (reference sequence). This CDR3 is built from 12 residues. V lost 0 bases, J lost 8 bases, and 8 bases lay in between. This chain's CDR3 is CASSLDRSGYTF. CDR3 sequence (DNA): TGTGCCAGCAGCTTGGATCGGAGCGGCTACACCTTC.

V is TRBV9 and J is TRBJ1-4, with D perhaps TRBD1 (5 bases). The ends were cut back, 3 bases at V and 8 bases at J, with 14 bases in the middle. Germline V gives CDR1 SGDLS, CDR2 YYNGEE. The CDR3 covers 14 residues. The CDR3 loop is CASSGAGDGEKLFF. In nucleotides, the CDR3 is TGTGCCAGCAGCGGCGCGGGGGACGGCGAAAAACTGTTTTTT.

V and J are TRBV6-1 and TRBJ1-2; unclear D gene. V lost 6 bases, J lost 5 bases, and 16 bases lay in between. This CDR3 region has 14 residues. The germline V gene has CDR1 MNHNS and CDR2 SASEGT. CDR3 residues: CASRARLAGYGYTF. CDR3 nucleotides: TGTGCCAGCAGAGCCCGACTTGCGGGATATGGCTACACCTTC.

The sample holds a few counts of this clone. The junction departs from the called germline gene at one end, perhaps through a read error. The chain is built from TRBV5-1 and TRBJ1-2, with 7 bases identical to TRBD1. CDR1 is SGHRS and CDR2 is YFSETQ in the germline V gene. The CDR3 is 14 amino acids. In DNA form, the CDR3 reads TGTGCCAGCAGCTTGGGACAGCGTACCTATGGCTACACCTTC. This gives the protein CASSLGQRTYGYTF.

The rearrangement joins TRBV2 to TRBJ2-1; the match to TRBD2 covers 8 bases. CDR3 length equals 18 residues. V lost 1 base to trimming and J lost 2 bases; unmatched junction nucleotides: 10. Looked up from germline, CDR1 is SNHLY and CDR2 is FYNNEI. The CDR3 loop reads CASSEVGSGISPYNEQFF. The CDR3 nucleotides are TGTGCCAGCAGTGAAGTCGGTAGCGGGATCTCCCCCTACAATGAGCAGTTCTTC.

CDR3 nucleotide sequence: TGTGCCAGCAATCCCACAGGGTTCCACGAGCAGTACTTC. Translated: CASNPTGFHEQYF. The chain employs TRBV6-6 and TRBJ2-7; D possibly corresponds to TRBD1 (6 bases). Germline CDR1 and CDR2: MNHNY and SVGAGI (reference sequence). The germline V and J ends were trimmed by 7 bases and 5 bases, with 15 bases remaining between them. This CDR3 is built from 13 residues.

This chain connects TRBV5-1 to TRBJ2-7, with a possible D match to TRBD2 (5 bases). The germline V gene encodes CDR1 SGHRS and CDR2 YFSETQ. The CDR3 extends over 14 amino acids. V lost 4 bases, J lost 9 bases, and 20 bases lay in between. CDR3 sequence: CASSVGSLRVGQYF. CDR3 nucleotide sequence: TGCGCCAGCAGCGTCGGCTCCCTGCGGGTGGGGCAGTACTTC. Looking up the rest from reference TRBV5-1 and TRBJ2-7 gives the full variable domain: KAGVTQTPRYLIKTRGQQVTLSCSPISGHRSVSWYQQTPGQGLQFLFEYFSETQRNKGNFPGRFSGRQFSNSRSEMNVSTLELGDSALYLCASSVGSLRVGQYFGPGTRLTVT.

On this clone: Other DNA sequences in the sample encode the same CDR3. The CDR3 nucleotides read TGTGCCATCAGTGACACGACTAGTCTCTACGAGCAGTACTTC. Translated: CAISDTTSLYEQYF. The genes are TRBV10-3 and TRBJ2-7; maybe TRBD2 (6 bases). Trimming removed 3 bases from V and 3 bases from J, with 12 bases in between. Germline V gene sequence: CDR1 ENHRY, CDR2 SYGVKD. CDR3 length: 14 residues.

The chain has TRBV6-1 and TRBJ1-1; TRBD1 agrees at 10 bases. The germline gives CDR1 MNHNS, CDR2 SASEGT. V was clipped by 7 bases and J by 8 bases; unmatched bases: 10. The CDR3 consists of 14 residues. CDR3 region: CASTQTGGASEAFF. In nucleotides, the CDR3 is TGTGCCAGCACCCAGACAGGGGGCGCATCCGAAGCTTTCTTT.

This chain uses TRBV5-4 with TRBJ2-1; TRBD2 matches 10 bases. The CDR3 is 15 residues long. The ends lost 8 bases at V and 5 bases at J; junction bases unmatched: 10. The germline V gene has CDR1 SGHNT and CDR2 YYREEE (reference sequence). Here the CDR3 reads CASQTGLAEHNEQFF. The CDR3 DNA sequence: TGTGCCAGTCAGACTGGACTAGCGGAGCACAATGAGCAGTTCTTC.

This chain uses TRBV5-4 with TRBJ2-1; TRBD1 matches 9 bases. Trimming at V came to 4 bases and at J to 6 bases, leaving 8 bases not matched to a gene. This CDR3 contains 15 residues. Germline V lookup: CDR1 SGHNT, CDR2 YYREEE (reference sequence). The CDR3 is CASSRGDRVGNEQFF. Here the CDR3 DNA reads TGTGCCAGCAGCCGCGGGGACAGGGTTGGCAATGAGCAGTTCTTC.

This clone was seen more than once but under ten times. The genes are TRBV6-1 and TRBJ2-1, with D possibly matching TRBD2 (5 bases). V was shortened by 11 bases and J by 9 bases, with 20 bases between the two germline ends. CDR1 and CDR2 (germline): MNHNS, SASEGT. The CDR3 runs 13 residues. Here the CDR3 reads CAGLPDQMGEQFF. The CDR3, as DNA: TGTGCCGGACTCCCGGACCAAATGGGTGAGCAGTTCTTC.

V usage is TRBV2 and J usage is TRBJ2-4; TRBD1 agrees at 7 bases. CDR3 length: 15 residues. Germline CDR1 reads SNHLY; CDR2 reads FYNNEI. Germline trimming cut 6 bases from V and 3 bases from J; bases unmatched to any gene: 8. Written as DNA, the CDR3 is TGTGCCAGCAGCCAGACAGGGAGACACAAAAACATTCAGTACTTC. Its protein is CASSQTGRHKNIQYF.

The chain couples TRBV28 to TRBJ2-5; TRBD1 might be the D (6 bases). The CDR3 runs 15 residues. Trimming cost V 2 bases and J 5 bases, with 15 bases left between them. The germline V gene encodes CDR1 MDHEN and CDR2 SYDVKM. CDR3 DNA sequence: TGTGCCAGCAGTTTAGGACAGACCCCCCTGGAGACCCAGTACTTC. Amino acid sequence: CASSLGQTPLETQYF. Combining the CDR3 with reference TRBV28 and TRBJ2-5 gives the whole variable domain DVKVTQSSRYLVKRTGEKVFLECVQDMDHENMFWYRQDPGLGLRLIYFSYDVKMKEKGDIPEGYSVSREKKERFSLILESASTNQTSMYLCASSLGQTPLETQYFGPGTRLLVL.

The chain links TRBV6-5 to TRBJ1-5, with 11 bases aligning to TRBD1. CDR3 length: 14 residues. Germline CDR1 is MNHEY and CDR2 is SVGAGI. J gave up 6 bases and V 6 bases, and 4 bases lay outside the gene matches. The CDR3 loop is CASSEDRGLQPQHF. The CDR3 DNA follows: TGTGCCAGCAGCGAGGACAGGGGGCTTCAGCCCCAGCATTTT.

The chain uses TRBV30 and TRBJ1-2, with D uncertain. V was cut by 4 bases and J by 8 bases, with 14 bases left in between. The germline V gene has CDR1 GTSNPN and CDR2 SVGIG (reference sequence). The CDR3 is 12 amino acids. The CDR3 sequence: CAWNEQHQGYTF. DNA for the CDR3: TGTGCCTGGAACGAACAACATCAGGGCTACACCTTC. Full variable domain (remainder filled in from reference TRBV30 and TRBJ1-2): SQTIHQWPATLVQPVGSPLSLECTVEGTSNPNLYWYRQAAGRGLQLLFYSVGIGQISSEVPQNLSASRPQDRQFILSSKKLLLSDSGFYLCAWNEQHQGYTFGSGTRLTVV.

The CDR3 spells CASSSDSYEQYF. As DNA, the CDR3 is TGTGCCAGTAGCTCGGACAGCTACGAGCAGTACTTC. This sequence joins TRBV19 and TRBJ2-7; a possible D gene is TRBD1 (6 bases). CDR1 is LNHDA and CDR2 is SQIVND in the germline V gene (reference sequence). CDR3 size: 12 residues. Trimming cost V 6 bases and J 3 bases, with 9 bases left between them.

Written as DNA, the CDR3 is TGTGCCAGCAGGACACGGGGGACAGGGGAAACCGGGGAGCTGTTTTTT. Translating it yields CASRTRGTGETGELFF. The chain has TRBV28 and TRBJ2-2, with 10 bases lining up with TRBD1. From germline, CDR1 is MDHEN and CDR2 SYDVKM. The CDR3 is 16 amino acids. V shed 6 bases, J shed 5 bases, and the junction held 9 bases outside the gene matches.

This sequence joins TRBV18 and TRBJ2-7, with 11 nucleotides matching TRBD2. There are 14 residues in the CDR3. Per the germline V gene, CDR1 is KGHSH and CDR2 is LQKENI. With 4 bases clipped from V and 6 bases from J, the junction kept 5 bases outside the gene matches. The CDR3 DNA is TGTGCCAGCTCACTCACTAGCGGGAGTCCCGAGCAGTACTTC. Its translation: CASSLTSGSPEQYF.